The 14 T cell receptor beta chains below were found in one sample sequenced in a study of beta chain features in type 1 diabetes. Study findings and constraints: Type 1 diabetes patients had moderately but significantly shorter TCRB CDR3s in all four CD4+ subsets.

Their target antigens are unknown. Reverse transcription of all isolated RNA meant that expressed TCRB transcripts were sequenced. Using immunoSEQ multiplex PCR, the repertoire was profiled, and TCRdb retains in-frame clones only, with some absent. This sample carries 150,000 to 200,000 clones, 6% to 9% of them seen once, and the ten largest clones take under 0.55%. The material sequenced was central memory CD4+ T cells from blood. These receptors all come from a man in his late teens or twenties with type 1 diabetes.

The table lists this clone with a few counts. This rearrangement joins TRBV6-5 to TRBJ2-7; D unresolved. The V gene's germline CDR1 is MNHEY and CDR2 SVGAGI. The CDR3 has 13 residues. V was cut by 2 bases and J by 6 bases, with 11 bases left in between. The CDR3 nucleotides are TGTGCCAGCAGTTACATTATGAGAGGCGAGCAGTACTTC. It translates to CASSYIMRGEQYF.

The rearrangement joins TRBV28 to TRBJ1-1, with 7 bases that match TRBD1. The CDR3 sequence is 14 residues long. Per germline, CDR1 MDHEN and CDR2 SYDVKM. V lost 6 bases to trimming and J lost 4 bases; unmatched junction nucleotides: 8. The CDR3 coding sequence is TGTGCCAGCAGCGGTGGGGCAGGGGGCACTGAAGCTTTCTTT. Amino acids: CASSGGAGGTEAFF.

The chain recombines TRBV6-5 with TRBJ2-4, with 10 positions matching TRBD1. Trimming took 5 bases from V and 7 from J; bases not matched to a gene: 5. This CDR3 is 14 amino acids long. Germline V gene lookup returns CDR1 MNHEY and CDR2 SVGAGI. The CDR3 region has the DNA TGTGCCAGCAGTCTCACGGGACAGGGGAACATTCAGTACTTC. Amino acid sequence: CASSLTGQGNIQYF.

This clone was recorded a few times. The V call is TRBV15, the J call TRBJ2-3; 8 bases are a match to TRBD1. V was clipped by 0 bases and J by 6 bases; unmatched bases: 5. The CDR3 length is 15 residues. Germline V lookup: CDR1 LNHNV, CDR2 YYDKDF (reference sequence). CDR3 residues: CATSRDRGPGDTQYF. DNA for the CDR3: TGTGCCACCAGCAGAGACAGGGGGCCAGGGGATACGCAGTATTTT.

The gene calls are TRBV27 and TRBJ1-1; a possible D gene is TRBD1 (6 bases). Germline V gene sequence: CDR1 MNHEY, CDR2 SMNVEV (reference sequence). The V end lost 0 bases, the J end lost 6 bases, and 11 bases lay between the germline ends. This CDR3 region has 14 residues. CDR3 loop: CASSLSFQGSEAFF. CDR3 in DNA: TGTGCCAGCAGTTTATCCTTCCAGGGGTCTGAAGCTTTCTTT.

In DNA, the CDR3 is TGCGCCAGTGGGACAGGGAGCGCCGGGGAGCTGTTTTTT. Translated, it gives CASGTGSAGELFF. The J gene is TRBJ2-2, the V gene TRBV5-1, with 9 positions matching TRBD1. Germline V CDR1 and CDR2: SGHRS, YFSETQ. This CDR3 contains 13 residues. Losses at the gene ends were 8 bases for V and 6 bases for J; bases not matched to a gene: 5.

This clone has only a few counts. This chain joins TRBV30 and TRBJ2-7, with a tentative D call TRBD1 (5 bases). The length of the CDR3 is 13 residues. Trimming stripped 4 bases from V and 7 bases from J, with 17 bases between. Germline loops: CDR1 GTSNPN, CDR2 SVGIG (reference sequence). The CDR3: CAWNRQGKGEQYF. Written as DNA, the CDR3 is TGTGCCTGGAACCGGCAGGGTAAAGGAGAGCAGTACTTC.

The chain carries TRBV9 and TRBJ2-2; TRBD2 might be the D (5 bases). The length of the CDR3 is 16 residues. CDR1 is SGDLS and CDR2 is YYNGEE in the germline V gene. Trimming shortened V by 0 bases and J by 4 bases, and 13 bases separated the two germline ends. CDR3 sequence (DNA): TGTGCCAGCAGCGTAGCGGGTGGGAGAGGCACCGGGGAGCTGTTTTTT. As protein: CASSVAGGRGTGELFF.

This clone was seen only a few times. This chain joins TRBV7-2 and TRBJ2-5; maybe TRBD2 (5 bases). The DNA end favors TRBJ2-7, so the J call may be wrong. CDR3 length: 12 residues. Per germline, CDR1 SGHTA and CDR2 FQGNSA. Here the CDR3 reads CASSRTGYEQYF. CDR3 DNA sequence: TGTGCCAGCAGCCGGACTGGCTACGAGCAGTACTTC.

This clone was observed a handful of times. The chain is built from TRBV5-1 and TRBJ2-2; a weak D match, TRBD1 (6 bases). V lost 4 bases and J lost 9, with 19 bases in between. Germline CDR1 SGHRS, CDR2 YFSETQ. The CDR3 length is 15 residues. CDR3 amino acids: CASSLRDTPGWELFF. DNA of the CDR3: TGCGCCAGCAGCCTCCGGGACACCCCTGGATGGGAGCTGTTTTTT.

The chain combines TRBV28 with TRBJ2-7; TRBD1 agrees at 8 bases. Losses at the gene ends were 5 bases for V and 1 base for J; bases not matched to a gene: 7. In germline, CDR1 is MDHEN, CDR2 SYDVKM. The CDR3 has 15 amino acids. CDR3 sequence: CASSATGAPSYEQYF. The CDR3 region has the DNA TGTGCCAGCAGTGCGACAGGGGCCCCTTCCTACGAGCAGTACTTC.

This clone was seen a few times. This chain links TRBV6-5 with TRBJ2-7, with 11 bases that match TRBD2. Germline CDR1 and CDR2: MNHEY and SVGAGI. This CDR3 region has 16 residues. Trimming cost V 0 bases and J 4 bases; bases outside gene matches: 5. CDR3 nucleotide sequence: TGTGCCAGCAGTTACTCGACCCCTAGCGGGGGGTACGAGCAGTACTTC. Residues: CASSYSTPSGGYEQYF.

This clone was seen a handful of times. The chain uses TRBV7-2 and TRBJ2-3, with 15 bases that match TRBD2. CDR1 and CDR2 from the germline V gene are SGHTA and FQGNSA. Unmatched junction bases numbered 13, after V lost 6 bases and J lost 6 bases. This CDR3 is 18 amino acids long. Written as DNA, the CDR3 is TGTGCCAGCAGACCCGGACTAGCGGGGGGGTTAAGGGGGGATACGCAGTATTTT. This gives the protein CASRPGLAGGLRGDTQYF. Using reference TRBV7-2 and TRBJ2-3 for the parts outside the CDR3, the full variable domain is GAGVSQSPSNKVTEKGKDVELRCDPISGHTALYWYRQSLGQGLEFLIYFQGNSAPDKSGLPSDRFSAERTGGSVSTLTIQRTQQEDSAVYLCASRPGLAGGLRGDTQYFGPGTRLTVL.

This clone was seen a few times. This chain links TRBV5-1 with TRBJ1-4; TRBD1 matches at 9 bases. CDR3 size: 15 residues. Germline CDR1 is SGHRS and CDR2 is YFSETQ. Trimming cost V 2 bases and J 7 bases; bases outside gene matches: 6. DNA for the CDR3: TGCGCCAGCAGCTTTACAGGGGGCGTGGGTGAAAAACTGTTTTTT. It specifies CASSFTGGVGEKLFF.